Listed here are 4 T cell receptor beta chains from one sample, sequenced in a study of shared clonotypes between healthy human individuals. Using immunoSEQ multiplex PCR, the repertoire was profiled, and TCRdb retains in-frame clones only, with some absent. This sample has fewer than 2.5 million clones, with 93% found just once. Sequenced input: naive CD4+ T cells from PBMCs. Subset denoted: CD45RA+ positively selected. These receptors all come from a man between 18 and 29 years old in good health. Some clones in this sample may be carry-over from other donors' samples.

V is TRBV11-2 and J is TRBJ1-4; D remains unclear. Looked up from germline, CDR1 is SGHAT and CDR2 is FQNNGV. This CDR3 spans 15 amino acids. V was shortened by 4 bases and J by 7 bases, with 16 bases between the two germline ends. The CDR3 bases are TGTGCCAGCAGCTCGCCGGGCTCCCAAGGTGAAAAACTGTTTTTT. It codes for CASSSPGSQGEKLFF. Full variable domain (missing parts from reference TRBV11-2 and TRBJ1-4): EAGVAQSPRYKIIEKRQSVAFWCNPISGHATLYWYQQILGQGPKLLIQFQNNGVVDDSQLPKDRFSAERLKGVDSTLKIQPAKLEDSAVYLCASSSPGSQGEKLFFGSGTQLSVL.

The V gene is TRBV10-1, the J gene TRBJ2-7; D uncertain. CDR1 is WNHNN and CDR2 is SYGVQD in the germline V gene (reference sequence). The CDR3 totals 14 residues. The V and J ends lost 1 base and 0 bases respectively, with 7 bases between them. Written as DNA, the CDR3 is TGCGCCAGCAGTGAGTTTTCAGCCTCCTACGAGCAGTACTTC. It specifies CASSEFSASYEQYF.

This clone was counted a single time. This rearrangement joins TRBV4-2 to TRBJ2-7, with D unresolved. The CDR3 has 15 residues. With 0 bases removed from V and 0 bases from J, the gap between germline ends came to 9 bases. Per germline, CDR1 LGHNA and CDR2 YNFKEQ. The CDR3 is CASSQEVQVSYEQYF. In nucleotides, the CDR3 is TGTGCCAGCAGCCAAGAAGTTCAGGTCTCCTACGAGCAGTACTTC.

This clone was recorded a few times. The genes are TRBV2 and TRBJ1-2; D remains ambiguous. The CDR3 runs to 13 residues. V was cut by 4 bases and J by 8 bases, with 14 bases left in between. Germline values: CDR1 SNHLY, CDR2 FYNNEI. This CDR3 reads CASSAPILGGYTF. CDR3 nucleotides: TGTGCCAGCAGTGCCCCCATCCTGGGGGGCTACACCTTC.